These 7 T cell receptor beta chains share one sample of origin, sequenced in a study of OX40 agonist ivuxolimab in advanced cancers. Method: immunoSEQ multiplex PCR; TCRdb's copy keeps in-frame clones and lacks some. This sample has about 8,300 clones, with roughly 70% found just once. This specimen was CD4+ or CD8+ T cells sorted from blood, taken in a trial of the OX40 agonist ivuxolimab. The receptors were gathered from an adult with an advanced solid tumor such as melanoma, head and neck, liver or kidney cancer.

This rearrangement joins TRBV2 to TRBJ2-2; D not certain. CDR1 is SNHLY and CDR2 is FYNNEI in the germline V gene. V was clipped by 4 bases and J by 5 bases, with 5 bases between them. The CDR3 extends over 12 amino acids. CDR3 nucleotide sequence: TGTGCCAGCAGTGTAGATACCGGGGAGCTGTTTTTT. It specifies CASSVDTGELFF.

This rearrangement joins TRBV15 to TRBJ2-5; maybe TRBD1 (6 bases). Germline-derived CDR1 and CDR2 are LNHNV and YYDKDF (reference sequence). The CDR3 has 14 amino acids. Trimming shortened V by 3 bases and J by 1 base, and 9 bases separated the two germline ends. The CDR3 region is CATSRVGAQETQYF. CDR3 nucleotides: TGTGCCACCAGCAGGGTGGGGGCCCAAGAGACCCAGTACTTC.

The rearrangement joins TRBV4-1 to TRBJ1-5; no firm D call. CDR3 length: 15 residues. Germline V gene sequence: CDR1 MGHRA, CDR2 YSYEKL. Trimming left V 0 bases short and J 0 bases short, with 6 bases between. This CDR3 is CASSQEGYSNQPQHF. CDR3 nucleotide sequence: TGCGCCAGCAGCCAAGAAGGTTATAGCAATCAGCCCCAGCATTTT.

CDR3 nucleotides: TGTGCCAGCAGTGAAGCGCTTGACGTCGCCGGGGAGCTGTTTTTT. It specifies CASSEALDVAGELFF. V gene TRBV6-4 combines with J gene TRBJ2-2; D remains ambiguous. Germline V lookup: CDR1 MRHNA, CDR2 SNTAGT. Trimming removed 3 bases from V and 6 bases from J, with 14 bases in between. The CDR3 is 15 residues long.

V usage is TRBV12-5 and J usage is TRBJ2-5, with D possibly TRBD1 on 5 matching bases. The V gene lost 1 base and the J gene lost 5 bases, with 11 bases spanning the gap. This CDR3 has 14 residues. Per germline, CDR1 LGHNT and CDR2 FRNRAP. CDR3 nucleotides: TGTGCTAGTGGTTTGGACAGGACCCGGGAGACCCAGTACTTC. Translation gives CASGLDRTRETQYF.

This clone is labeled as large (0.1 to 1%). The chain links TRBV19 to TRBJ2-1; the D is unclear. Deletions cut 6 bases from V and 4 bases from J, with 13 bases between. The CDR3 length is 14 residues. Germline V gene lookup returns CDR1 LNHDA and CDR2 SQIVND (reference sequence). The CDR3 loop reads CASSDKLEYNEQFF. CDR3 bases: TGTGCCAGTAGCGACAAACTTGAGTACAATGAGCAGTTCTTC. Using reference TRBV19 and TRBJ2-1 for the parts outside the CDR3, the full variable domain is DGGITQSPKYLFRKEGQNVTLSCEQNLNHDAMYWYRQDPGQGLRLIYYSQIVNDFQKGDIAEGYSVSREKKESFPLTVTSAQKNPTAFYLCASSDKLEYNEQFFGPGTRLTVL.

The V call is TRBV7-9, the J call TRBJ2-5; TRBD2 agrees at 9 bases. The germline V gene encodes CDR1 SEHNR and CDR2 FQNEAQ (reference sequence). V shed 5 bases, J shed 0 bases, and the junction held 4 bases outside the gene matches. The CDR3 has 15 amino acids. The CDR3 DNA sequence: TGTGCCAGCAGCCGTCGACTAGCGGACCAAGAGACCCAGTACTTC. It encodes CASSRRLADQETQYF.